This T cell receptor beta chain was captured in a study of human CD8 memory T cell subsets. This CDR3 is built from 15 residues. CDR1 and CDR2 from the germline V gene are SNHLY and FYNNEI. Generation of TCR beta libraries used UMI-labeled 5' RACE. From the 5' RACE reads, TCRdb lists one entry per CDR3 protein and no DNA. This repertoire includes around 20,000 distinct CDR3 sequences. The chain uses TRBV2 and TRBJ2-7; checking the TCRdb D call of TRBD1 is not possible without DNA. The source of this sequence is a human donor in good health. The sample was CD8+ T cells from PBMCs. The CDR3 loop is CASSPREGQYYEQYF.